Below, 22 T cell receptor beta chains from the same sample are listed, as sequenced in a study of identifying expanded T cells in peripheral blood (dated by TCRdb to the late 2010s). Receptor libraries were prepared by the immunoSEQ multiplex PCR assay. TCRdb limited this immuneACCESS table to in-frame rearrangements with V and J called. A share of clones is missing; checked studies link under half to unresolved V genes, and the rest is unexplained. In this sample the table shows 120,000 or so clones, approximately 84% of which occur a single time. 3% to 4% of the sample goes to the ten largest clones. Sequenced sample: blood. The receptors here all came from a person aged 18 to 75 in good health.

The gene calls are TRBV6-1 and TRBJ1-2, with a possible D match to TRBD1 (5 bases). The CDR3 loop spans 13 amino acids. The V and J ends lost 8 bases and 6 bases respectively, with 16 bases between them. CDR1 and CDR2 (germline): MNHNS, SASEGT. The CDR3 DNA sequence: TGTGCCAGCCACCGGGCCCCACAGGATGGCTACACCTTC. This translates into CASHRAPQDGYTF.

The CDR3 sequence is CASSLSEGAGANVLTF. CDR3 bases: TGTGCCAGCAGCTTAAGTGAGGGAGCCGGGGCCAACGTCCTGACTTTC. This chain connects TRBV7-8 to TRBJ2-6; D may be TRBD2 (5 bases). Between the trimmed V and J ends, which lost 2 bases and 4 bases, there was a span of 12 bases. This CDR3 spans 16 amino acids. Germline V gene lookup returns CDR1 SGHVS and CDR2 FQNEAQ.

This rearrangement joins TRBV29-1 to TRBJ2-1; TRBD1 matches at 9 bases. This CDR3 is 16 amino acids long. V was clipped by 1 base and J by 1 base; unmatched bases: 5. Germline CDR1 and CDR2: SQVTM and ANQGSEA. CDR3 nucleotide sequence: TGCAGCGTTGAAGGGACAGGGGATTTATCCTACAATGAGCAGTTCTTC. Its translation is CSVEGTGDLSYNEQFF.

The chain recombines TRBV18 with TRBJ2-7, with D perhaps matching TRBD1 or TRBD2 (5 bases each). The V gene's germline CDR1 is KGHSH and CDR2 LQKENI. There are 20 residues in the CDR3. V was pared by 2 bases and J by 0 bases, with 26 bases between. This chain's CDR3 is CASSPRVFGPGPTSSYEQYF. In DNA form, the CDR3 reads TGTGCCAGCTCACCAAGGGTATTCGGGCCGGGGCCGACCAGCTCCTACGAGCAGTACTTC.

The rearrangement links TRBV27 to TRBJ2-7, with D maybe TRBD1 (6 bases). The CDR3 spans 14 residues. CDR1 and CDR2 from the germline V gene are MNHEY and SMNVEV (reference sequence). V dropped 6 bases and J dropped 2 bases, with 14 bases sitting between them. As DNA, the CDR3 is TGTGCCAGCAGGCCCGGGACAACAGCCTACGAGCAGTACTTC. This encodes CASRPGTTAYEQYF.

The V and J genes are TRBV6-1 and TRBJ1-2; possibly TRBD1 for D (5 bases). V lost 11 bases, J lost 3 bases, and 16 bases lay in between. Per germline, CDR1 MNHNS and CDR2 SASEGT. The CDR3 length is 13 residues. The chain's CDR3 is CAGRERGDYGYTF. As DNA, the CDR3 is TGTGCCGGGAGAGAAAGGGGCGACTATGGCTACACCTTC.

The CDR3: CASSNKAGPGNFF. Here the CDR3 DNA reads TGTGCCAGCAGCAACAAAGCGGGGCCGGGAAATTTCTTC. V is TRBV6-5 and J is TRBJ2-1; 7 positions match TRBD2. This CDR3 region has 13 residues. The V gene end was trimmed by 6 bases and the J gene end by 16 bases; junction bases not matched to a gene: 15. Germline loops: CDR1 MNHEY, CDR2 SVGAGI.

The rearrangement links TRBV2 to TRBJ1-2; 7 positions agree with TRBD1. Germline V gene sequence: CDR1 SNHLY, CDR2 FYNNEI. CDR3 length: 19 residues. V shed 2 bases and J 3 bases; nucleotides not matched to a gene: 18. The CDR3: CASSEKLFLVGDRDYGYTF. The CDR3 DNA reads TGTGCCAGCAGTGAAAAGCTTTTTTTAGTAGGGGACAGAGACTATGGCTACACCTTC.

The chain joins TRBV21-1 to TRBJ2-3. TRBV21-1 is a listed pseudogene. The CDR3 is 13 amino acids. As DNA, the CDR3 is TGTGCCAGCAGCAAAAGGCCCACAGATACGCAGTATTTT. Translation: CASSKRPTDTQYF.

In the case of this clone: At one end the junction does not follow the germline gene, possibly because of a read error. The rearrangement links TRBV6-5 to TRBJ1-5, with unresolved D. Germline CDR1 MNHEY, CDR2 SVGAGI. This CDR3 contains 15 residues. The CDR3 protein is CVSSYSRTTNQPQHF. In DNA form, the CDR3 reads TGTGTCAGCAGTTACTCGAGAACAACTAATCAGCCCCAGCATTTT.

This clone has only one observation. J is TRBJ1-2 and V is TRBV6-6; 7 bases are a match to TRBD1. With V trimmed by 10 bases and J by 5 bases, 16 bases remained unmatched. CDR1 is MNHNY, CDR2 SVGAGI, per germline (reference sequence). The CDR3 spans 15 residues. The CDR3 nucleotides are TGTGCCACCCACCTACAGGGGACGCATCCTTATGGCTACACCTTC. Translation: CATHLQGTHPYGYTF.

This clone has just one count. The chain employs TRBV29-1 and TRBJ1-2; TRBD1 matches 7 bases. Germline CDR1 SQVTM, CDR2 ANQGSEA. The CDR3 runs 15 residues. After removal of 6 bases from V and 0 bases from J, the junction contained 10 bases not matched to a gene. CDR3 in DNA: TGCAGCGTGCTACAGAGACAGGGAGCTAACTATGGCTACACCTTC. Amino acid sequence: CSVLQRQGANYGYTF.

This chain connects TRBV28 to TRBJ2-1; 11 positions match TRBD1. V lost 5 bases, J lost 6 bases, and 9 bases stayed unmatched. Germline V lookup: CDR1 MDHEN, CDR2 SYDVKM. CDR3 length equals 16 residues. CDR3 bases: TGTGCCAGCAGTAAGAGAGGACAGGGGGCGAGCAATGAGCAGTTCTTC. It yields the protein CASSKRGQGASNEQFF.

The chain joins TRBV10-3 to TRBJ2-1; 7 bases are shared with TRBD1. V was pared by 8 bases and J by 1 base, with 8 bases of the junction left unmatched. This CDR3 has 15 amino acids. CDR1 is ENHRY, CDR2 SYGVKD, per germline. For the CDR3, the DNA is TGTGCCATCTCCCCGGGACAGCTTTCCTACAATGAGCAGTTCTTC. Its translation: CAISPGQLSYNEQFF.

The chain is built from TRBV6-6 and TRBJ2-2, with 7 positions matching TRBD1. From germline, CDR1 is MNHNY and CDR2 SVGAGI (reference sequence). V was clipped by 4 bases and J by 3 bases; unmatched bases: 8. The CDR3 runs 16 residues. In nucleotides, the CDR3 is TGTGCCAGCAGTTTTAGACAGGGTCGGGACACCGGGGAGCTGTTTTTT. This codes for CASSFRQGRDTGELFF.

The chain recombines TRBV6-7 with TRBJ1-5; D not certain. TRBV6-7 is sorted into the ORF group, with uncertain function. The CDR3 has 15 residues. Trimming left V 0 bases short and J 6 bases short, with 12 bases between. CDR3 loop: CASSYSVGRGQPQHF. CDR3 bases: TGTGCCAGCAGTTACTCTGTGGGGAGAGGTCAGCCCCAGCATTTT.

The V gene is TRBV7-2, the J gene TRBJ2-5; D remains unclear. Looked up from germline, CDR1 is SGHTA and CDR2 is FQGNSA. This CDR3 is 13 amino acids long. V lost 3 bases and J lost 2, with 7 bases in between. CDR3 DNA: TGTGCCAGCAGCTTTGGCAGTCAAGAGACCCAGTACTTC. Amino acid sequence: CASSFGSQETQYF.

This chain links TRBV30 with TRBJ2-4, with unresolved D. Germline V gene sequence: CDR1 GTSNPN, CDR2 SVGIG (reference sequence). V was clipped by 1 base and J by 7 bases, with 20 bases between them. The CDR3 contains 16 residues. This CDR3 is CAWSDRAGTLRNIQYF. CDR3 sequence (DNA): TGTGCCTGGAGTGACCGTGCAGGCACACTGAGGAACATTCAGTACTTC.

The rearrangement links TRBV10-3 to TRBJ2-3; D remains ambiguous. This CDR3 is 13 amino acids long. CDR1 is ENHRY and CDR2 is SYGVKD in the germline V gene. V was shortened by 7 bases and J by 5 bases, with 13 bases between the two germline ends. The CDR3 loop reads CAITESSGDTQYF. The CDR3 nucleotides are TGTGCCATCACCGAGAGTTCAGGAGATACGCAGTATTTT.

The chain recombines TRBV18 with TRBJ2-7; weak D call: TRBD1 (6 bases). The CDR3 is 16 amino acids. V was trimmed by 2 bases and J by 6 bases, leaving 20 bases between them. The germline V gene encodes CDR1 KGHSH and CDR2 LQKENI. As DNA, the CDR3 is TGTGCCAGCTCACCAACCCTAGGTTGGGGGCCGGGCGAGCAGTACTTC. Encoded protein: CASSPTLGWGPGEQYF.

The rearrangement joins TRBV6-5 to TRBJ1-6; 10 nucleotides align to TRBD1. V lost 4 bases and J lost 9; bases outside the gene matches: 6. The germline CDR1 and CDR2 sequences are MNHEY and SVGAGI. This CDR3 region has 15 residues. The CDR3 is CASSLSDRGRSPLHF. CDR3 coding DNA: TGTGCCAGCAGTTTGTCTGACAGGGGGCGTTCACCCCTCCACTTT.

The V and J genes are TRBV2 and TRBJ1-5; D not certain. Germline loops: CDR1 SNHLY, CDR2 FYNNEI. V lost 3 bases and J 6 bases, leaving 18 bases between the germline ends. The CDR3 totals 16 residues. DNA for the CDR3: TGTGCCAGCAGTGAGGGGTCGATGGGGTCGGGTCAGCCCCAGCATTTT. It specifies CASSEGSMGSGQPQHF.